This T cell receptor beta chain was sequenced for a study of blood T cell repertoires in COVID-19. Across the study: COVID-19 samples from acute and convalescent phases originated in the United States, Italy and Spain. The analysed material was cDNA or gDNA that came from T cells, B-cell-depleted T cells, or PBMCs.

TCRdb keeps only in-frame clones here, not all; method: immunoSEQ multiplex PCR. Seen here are some 60,000 clones, 81% observed once, and the top ten hold roughly 28%. The trim removed 0 bases at V and 3 bases at J, leaving 6 bases unmatched. The V gene's germline CDR1 is SGDLS and CDR2 YYNGEE. There are 15 residues in the CDR3. The chain combines TRBV9 with TRBJ2-7; 7 bases align to TRBD1. What was sequenced was peripheral blood. This clonotype was sampled from an elderly woman with active or convalescent COVID-19. The DNA of the CDR3 is TGTGCCAGCAGCGTAGGGTCCACAGGGGACTACGAGCAGTACTTC. This gives the protein CASSVGSTGDYEQYF.